This entry lists 19 T cell receptor beta chains sequenced from one sample in a study of blood T cell repertoires in COVID-19. The protocol was immunoSEQ multiplex PCR, while the TCRdb copy is restricted to in-frame clones and leaves out a portion. This table holds some 87,000 clones, 80% to 90% found once. The sample comprised peripheral blood. Receptor source: a man older than 75 with active or convalescent COVID-19.

This chain joins TRBV14 and TRBJ2-1; D unclear. Germline V gene sequence: CDR1 SGHDN, CDR2 FVKESK. This CDR3 spans 15 amino acids. V lost 7 bases and J 2 bases, leaving 15 bases between the germline ends. The CDR3 region is CASKKESSPYNEQFF. The CDR3 DNA sequence: TGTGCCAGCAAAAAGGAGAGCTCCCCCTACAATGAGCAGTTCTTC.

V and J are TRBV5-6 and TRBJ2-5; unclear D gene. The V end was cut by 4 bases, the J end by 0 bases, with 16 bases between. The CDR3 loop spans 16 amino acids. Germline V lookup: CDR1 SGHDT, CDR2 YYEEEE. CDR3 sequence: CASSPLVGRYQETQYF. The CDR3 DNA sequence: TGTGCCAGCAGCCCCCTCGTGGGCAGGTACCAAGAGACCCAGTACTTC.

This chain joins TRBV29-1 and TRBJ2-1; TRBD2 agrees at 10 bases. The length of the CDR3 is 14 residues. With 2 bases clipped from V and 6 bases from J, the junction kept 4 bases outside the gene matches. Germline values: CDR1 SQVTM, CDR2 ANQGSEA. The CDR3 nucleotides read TGCAGCGTTGAAAAGCGGGAGGGCCTCAATGAGCAGTTCTTC. This codes for CSVEKREGLNEQFF.

This chain uses TRBV5-1 with TRBJ2-5; possibly TRBD2 for D (6 bases). V lost 3 bases to trimming and J lost 2 bases, with 14 bases between them. The CDR3 length is 15 residues. Germline CDR1 and CDR2: SGHRS and YFSETQ. The CDR3 DNA reads TGCGCCAGCAGCTACTATGGGGACTTACAAGAGACCCAGTACTTC. Protein: CASSYYGDLQETQYF.

The chain joins TRBV18 to TRBJ1-3; 8 bases map to TRBD1. Germline CDR1 KGHSH, CDR2 LQKENI. Trimming cost V 1 base and J 10 bases; bases outside gene matches: 9. This CDR3 has 15 amino acids. The CDR3 reads CASSPLGQVEGTIYF. CDR3 DNA: TGTGCCAGCTCACCACTGGGACAGGTGGAGGGGACCATATATTTT.

The rearrangement joins TRBV11-2 to TRBJ2-3, with a tentative D call TRBD2 (6 bases). CDR3 size: 16 residues. V was trimmed by 5 bases and J by 4 bases, leaving 19 bases between them. Per the germline V gene, CDR1 is SGHAT and CDR2 is FQNNGV. CDR3 region: CASSVTPRLGADTQYF. CDR3 bases: TGTGCCAGCAGCGTTACTCCTCGACTAGGGGCAGATACGCAGTATTTT.

The rearrangement links TRBV29-1 to TRBJ2-3, with D hard to call. The CDR3 totals 12 residues. Germline V lookup: CDR1 SQVTM, CDR2 ANQGSEA. V was shortened by 3 bases and J by 3 bases, with 7 bases between the two germline ends. CDR3 region: CSVEAATDTQYF. In nucleotides, the CDR3 is TGCAGCGTTGAGGCAGCGACAGATACGCAGTATTTT.

The V and J genes are TRBV19 and TRBJ2-7; 7 bases line up with TRBD2. V lost 6 bases and J lost 2; bases outside the gene matches: 7. The CDR3 runs to 14 residues. Germline values: CDR1 LNHDA, CDR2 SQIVND (reference sequence). The CDR3 DNA reads as TGTGCCAGTAGACAAGCGGGGAGGGCCTACGAGCAGTACTTC. It specifies CASRQAGRAYEQYF.

The rearrangement uses TRBV18 and TRBJ1-5, with TRBD1 matching 7 bases. The CDR3 extends over 14 amino acids. V was pared by 4 bases and J by 4 bases, with 4 bases of the junction left unmatched. The V gene's germline CDR1 is KGHSH and CDR2 LQKENI. The chain's CDR3 is CASSQGQLNQPQHF. The DNA for the CDR3 is TGTGCCAGCTCACAGGGACAGCTAAATCAGCCCCAGCATTTT.

V is TRBV20-1 and J is TRBJ2-1, with 14 positions matching TRBD2. This CDR3 has 16 residues. V lost 3 bases to trimming and J lost 8 bases; unmatched junction nucleotides: 9. Per germline, CDR1 DFQATT and CDR2 SNEGSKA (reference sequence). CDR3 DNA: TGCAGTGCTAGTTTGTCCGGGACTAGCGGGAGATATGAGCAGTTCTTC. Its translation is CSASLSGTSGRYEQFF.

The chain joins TRBV15 to TRBJ1-1, with D uncertain. CDR1 LNHNV and CDR2 YYDKDF come from the germline V gene (reference sequence). Trimming shortened V by 0 bases and J by 3 bases, and 5 bases separated the two germline ends. There are 13 residues in the CDR3. In nucleotides, the CDR3 is TGTGCCACCAGCAGAGAAGCGGACACTGAAGCTTTCTTT. Translated: CATSREADTEAFF.

This clone was seen a few times. The chain has TRBV4-1 and TRBJ2-7, with 8 bases lining up with TRBD2. J was trimmed by 2 bases and V by 2 bases; bases with no gene match: 11. Germline V gives CDR1 MGHRA, CDR2 YSYEKL. The CDR3 totals 17 residues. The DNA for the CDR3 is TGCGCCAGCAGCCAACGAGCGGGAGACATGTCAACCTACGAGCAGTACTTC. Encoded protein: CASSQRAGDMSTYEQYF.

The chain is built from TRBV5-4 and TRBJ2-1, with D maybe TRBD1 (6 bases). The CDR3 totals 12 residues. Germline-derived CDR1 and CDR2 are SGHNT and YYREEE (reference sequence). Trimming removed 4 bases from V and 10 bases from J, with 12 bases in between. CDR3 residues: CASSPGAQEQFF. CDR3 DNA: TGTGCCAGCAGCCCAGGGGCGCAAGAGCAGTTCTTC.

The chain carries TRBV20-1 and TRBJ2-7; TRBD2 matches 9 bases. With V trimmed by 3 bases and J by 2 bases, 5 bases remained unmatched. The CDR3 has 14 residues. Germline V lookup: CDR1 DFQATT, CDR2 SNEGSKA (reference sequence). CDR3 region: CSASSLAGTYEQYF. CDR3 sequence (DNA): TGCAGTGCTAGTTCGCTAGCGGGAACCTACGAGCAGTACTTC.

The V and J genes are TRBV7-8 and TRBJ1-5; 12 bases are shared with TRBD1. V dropped 1 base and J dropped 6; count of bases not matched to a gene: 10. The CDR3 contains 18 residues. CDR1 is SGHVS, CDR2 FQNEAQ, per germline. CDR3 in DNA: TGTGCCAGCAGCTTAGGGGGCCCGGGACAGGGGGCAATTCAGCCCCAGCATTTT. Its translation: CASSLGGPGQGAIQPQHF.

The chain carries TRBV5-1 and TRBJ1-3; TRBD1 is a possible D gene (5 bases). Trimming took 3 bases from V and 1 from J, leaving 5 bases between them. The germline V gene encodes CDR1 SGHRS and CDR2 YFSETQ. The CDR3 loop spans 13 amino acids. In DNA, the CDR3 is TGCGCCAGCAGCTCAGGGTCTGGAAACACCATATATTTT. The encoded protein is CASSSGSGNTIYF.

J is TRBJ1-2 and V is TRBV7-9; TRBD1 aligns across 7 bases. This CDR3 spans 14 amino acids. Trimming took 5 bases from V and 5 from J; bases not matched to a gene: 8. Germline lookup yields CDR1 SEHNR and CDR2 FQNEAQ (reference sequence). This CDR3 reads CASSSADRPYGYTF. CDR3 DNA sequence: TGTGCCAGCAGCAGTGCGGACAGGCCTTATGGCTACACCTTC.

The V gene is TRBV21-1, the J gene TRBJ1-2. TRBV21-1 represents a pseudogene. The CDR3 length is 14 residues. CDR3 DNA: TGTGCCAGCAGCTTGCGTCGGAATGAGGGAGGCTACACCTTC. Its protein product is CASSLRRNEGGYTF.

The rearrangement links TRBV29-1 to TRBJ2-1; 8 nucleotides line up with TRBD1. The CDR3 sequence is 13 residues long. V shed 5 bases, J shed 10 bases, and the junction held 10 bases outside the gene matches. Germline values: CDR1 SQVTM, CDR2 ANQGSEA. DNA of the CDR3: TGCAGCGTTTTGTTACAGGGGGTACGGGAGCAGTTCTTC. Its protein is CSVLLQGVREQFF.